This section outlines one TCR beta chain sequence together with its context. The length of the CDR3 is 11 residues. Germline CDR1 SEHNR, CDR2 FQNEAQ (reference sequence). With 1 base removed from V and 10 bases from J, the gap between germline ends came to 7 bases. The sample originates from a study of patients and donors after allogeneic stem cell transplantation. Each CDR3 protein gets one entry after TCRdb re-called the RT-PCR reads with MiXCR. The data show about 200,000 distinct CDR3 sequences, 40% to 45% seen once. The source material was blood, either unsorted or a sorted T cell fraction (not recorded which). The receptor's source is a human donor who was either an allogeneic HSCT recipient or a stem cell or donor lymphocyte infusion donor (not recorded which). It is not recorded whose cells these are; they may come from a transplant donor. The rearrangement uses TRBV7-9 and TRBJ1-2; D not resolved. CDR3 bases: TGTGCCAGCAGCTTAGGGGAGCCCTACACCTTC. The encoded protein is CASSLGEPYTF.